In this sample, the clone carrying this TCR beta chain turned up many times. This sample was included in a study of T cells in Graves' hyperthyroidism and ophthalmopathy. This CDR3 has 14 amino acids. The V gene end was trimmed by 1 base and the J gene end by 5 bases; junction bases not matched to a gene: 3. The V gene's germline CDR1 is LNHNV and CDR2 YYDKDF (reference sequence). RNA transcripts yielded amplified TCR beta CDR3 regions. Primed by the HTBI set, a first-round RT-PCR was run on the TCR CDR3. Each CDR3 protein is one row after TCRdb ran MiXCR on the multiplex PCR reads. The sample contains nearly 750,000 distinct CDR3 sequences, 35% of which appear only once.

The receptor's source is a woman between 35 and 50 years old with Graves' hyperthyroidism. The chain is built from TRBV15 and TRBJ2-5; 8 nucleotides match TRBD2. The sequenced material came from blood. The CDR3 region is CATSRARGGETQYF. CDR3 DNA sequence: TGTGCCACCAGCAGAGCCCGGGGGGGCGAGACCCAGTACTTC.